This T cell receptor beta chain was captured by sequencing in a study of cytomegalovirus exposure and HLA in healthy donors (TCRdb year 2017). Context from the whole study: An earlier analysis of about 560 of the donors reported around 280 Gb of sequence data and approximately 120 million unique TCR beta sequences obtained from about 180 million T cells. The study used immunosequencing to profile the T cell repertoires of 600 to 850 subjects and linked those repertoires to cytomegalovirus serostatus. An earlier analysis of approximately 500 of the donors applied high-throughput TCR beta sequencing to assess whether each TCR beta V gene segment acted as functional or pseudogenic. Besides the first cohort of more than 650 subjects, a separate validation cohort made up of about 120 different subjects was used. In the later analysis, no new phenotypic data were used to find candidate immune exposures; instead, reliance was placed on TCR beta sequences and their occurrence across donors. All discovery cohort repertoires had been generated using a single sequencing platform. In a later analysis, previously published TCR beta repertoires from 600 to 850 donors were re-analyzed and high-resolution HLA genotyping was added so that TCR occurrence patterns could be studied. Among roughly 400 genotyped donors of the cohort, an average of about 220,000 unique TCR beta nucleotide sequences was sequenced per donor, of which 15% to 20% were non-productive. The study combined high-throughput TCR immunosequencing, statistical association of individual TCRs with disease status, and machine learning to predict cytomegalovirus infection status. Several DR-DQ haplotypes were handled as single units for association and clustering because linkage in the cohort was strong. Donor age, sex, ethnicity and CMV serostatus were collected together with the repertoire data. Of the approximately 400 genotyped donors, roughly 80% were placed in the genetic ancestry cluster associated with self-reported Caucasian donors. In a later genetic analysis, genome-wide SNP genotypes for about 65% of the roughly 700 donors were used, and that subset was treated as a discovery cohort. Typing coverage varied by locus: roughly 620-640 donors for A, B, C, DRB1 and DQB1; under 550 for DQA1; more than 600 for DPA1; more than 450 for DPB1. HLA typing included class I and class II loci at four-digit resolution. The aim of the study was to test whether cataloging public T cell receptors could identify signatures of past pathogen exposure. Approximately 310 gigabases of sequencing data and some 85 million unique TCR sequences were included in an early release covering under 650 HLA-typed donors.

On this clone itself: It lacks a known antigen. The input lacks base qualities; no much larger clone sits a single base away.

The cohort was made up of about 610 healthy bone marrow donors. All cohort members were sampled while nominally healthy, although unrecorded immune exposures were likely present. The donor was CMV seropositive and was included in the group of 250 to 350 seropositive cohort members. A peripheral blood sample was collected from each donor, and TCR beta sequencing was performed on peripheral blood mononuclear cells. Genomic DNA was extracted from the blood cell samples with the Qiagen DNeasy Blood Extraction Kit. From cysteine to phenylalanine, the CDR3 is 14 amino acids long. This entry keeps only the CDR3 DNA: 42 bases, framed from base 1. The germline V gene sets CDR1 to SNHLY and CDR2 to FYNNEI. V is clipped by 1 base and J by 1 base, and the sequence between their germline boundaries is 7 bases long. Overall study results and their limits: A later analysis associated 16,951 TCR beta sequences with specific HLA alleles at a false discovery rate of 0.05. According to a later analysis, most CMV-associated TCR beta chains appeared to be HLA-restricted, and the HLA associations seemed to be driven largely by CMV exposure. Across donors, most TCR sequences were observed very rarely, whereas some public TCRs were present in many individuals. Because HLA typing was unavailable for some donors at each locus, only the typed subset was used in association tests. In a later analysis, HLA-associated TCR beta chains showed more clonal expansion and lower generation probabilities than non-associated chains that were equally common. Linkage disequilibrium might explain the correlated functional status among segregating V segments, but an unknown experimental factor could not be excluded. According to a later analysis, parvovirus B19, influenza, CMV and Epstein-Barr virus appeared linked to several top co-occurrence clusters. In an earlier analysis of approximately 600 of the donors, most TCR beta V segments were observed in productive rearrangements about 90% or about 30% of the time, broadly matching IMGT annotations. Sequencing depth was assumed to be roughly uniform across donors in the presence/absence analyses, though that assumption may not hold. CMV serostatus was the only immune exposure information available for the cohort. In vitro tests confirmed that three of the cytomegalovirus-associated TCR beta chains recognize cytomegalovirus antigens. In both the original and validation cohorts, the classifier was reported to diagnose cytomegalovirus status with high specificity and sensitivity. In a later genetic analysis, a missense DCLRE1C variant was associated with V-gene and J-gene trimming of TCR beta chains, and the association was replicated in an independent cohort. In this cohort, only TCR beta chains were sequenced, and detectable features were limited by the absence of alpha or paired-chain data. Some IMGT-functional V segments, including TRBV6-2 and TRBV6-3, could not be told apart with the 87-base-pair reads, so those segments were excluded. Because counts were too low, 15 to 20 rarely observed V segments, including chromosome 9 orphons, were excluded from the earlier analysis of 500 to 700 of the donors. The study listed 150 to 200 TCR beta chains as associated with cytomegalovirus. A cluster of highly shared sequence variants was judged likely to be a technical artifact of the sequencing pipeline. The authors suggested that the approach could potentially be generalized to other disease states and immunological phenotypes. Strong co-occurrence of HLA alleles, especially DR and DQ, made assigning TCR associations to individual alleles difficult. In a later analysis, the rate of TCR association differed among HLA loci, with DRB1 alleles having the most associated TCRs and HLA-C alleles having the fewest. A further reported finding was that TCR beta sequences accurately predicted the HLA-A and HLA-B alleles for most subjects in the first cohort. A later genetic analysis reported fewer N-insertions in productive TCRs among donors in an Asian-associated ancestry cluster than the roughly 700-donor mean.

Library creation used the immunoSEQ multiplex PCR assay. For the multiplex PCR, a mixture combining 60 forward primers for TCR Vbeta segments and 13 reverse primers for TCR Jbeta segments was used. Amplification of the CDR3 region of rearranged TCR beta genes was performed with a multiplex PCR assay on genomic DNA. The Illumina HiSeq System was used to sequence the amplified TCR beta libraries as 87-base-pair reads. The authors processed their data as follows. In a later analysis, around 80 million unique TCR beta chains were counted across the 650 to 700 repertoires, and around 10 million of these chains were shared by at least two donors. To remove PCR and sequencing errors, raw reads were error-corrected and collapsed into unique sequences using a nearest-neighbor algorithm that merged closely related sequences. To assign V, D and J gene segments, CDR3 sequences were aligned to IMGT reference sequences. For a sequence to be retained, at least a six-nucleotide match to both a V gene segment and a J gene segment was required. A rearrangement was called productive if the CDR3 had no stop codons and remained in frame with V and J, and every other rearrangement was called non-productive. Following IMGT convention, CDR3 was defined as the stretch from the second conserved V-encoded cysteine up to the conserved J-encoded phenylalanine. The earlier analysis of 450 to 750 of the donors excluded any sequence lacking an unambiguous match to a single V gene segment. An earlier analysis of some 500 of the donors classified V segments as functional when productive rearrangements were above 56.7% and as segregating when the standard deviation between donors was above 5%. A statistical classification framework was built for diagnosing cytomegalovirus status from the catalog of TCR beta chain sequences. In a later analysis, TCR nucleotide sequences were compared against IMGT/GENE-DB human TR gene sequences so that V and J genes could be assigned. Using the TCRdist pipeline, a later analysis assigned CDR3 sequences along with most-parsimonious VDJ recombination scenarios. In a later analysis, every TCR beta chain was defined by the combination of its CDR3 amino acid sequence and its V-gene family, and reads without a unique V-gene family were dropped. A later analysis removed several hundred highly shared, low-generation-probability nucleotide sequences to deal with suspected cross-contamination and a sequencing artifact. A later analysis calculated a clonal expansion index for each public chain from normalized within-repertoire ranks of inferred template counts. In a later analysis, generation probabilities were computed with a VDJ recombination model fitted to out-of-frame rearrangements, and the resulting probabilities were checked against IGoR. In a later analysis, TCR-TCR, TCR-HLA and TCR-CMV co-occurrence was scored with hypergeometric tests, and a repertoire-size bias correction was applied to TCR pairs. False discovery rates were estimated in a later analysis by permuting HLA or CMV assignments 20 times. In a later analysis, co-occurring TCRs were grouped using DBSCAN, with TCRdist sequence similarity added in when clustering inside HLA-allele-positive subsets. Repertoires with fewer than 30,000 or more than 120,000 public chains, plus five repertoires with anomalous nucleotide sharing, were excluded from co-occurrence clustering. TCRdb took this table from immuneACCESS and kept in-frame rearrangements with V and J called. Such tables lack part of the clones; where checked against another copy, unresolved V genes explain under half of the gap, and the rest is unexplained. That table is the source of V, J and clone size, and D and trimming were worked out from the DNA. A total of over 150,000 clones appear in this sample, about three quarters of them only once. The top ten clones comprise 2% to 3% of the sample.

Sequenced: PBMCs. The chain couples TRBV2 to TRBJ1-2, and TRBD1 may be the D gene, going by 6 matching bases. The sequence was collected from a woman between 35 and 50 years old in good health and CMV-seropositive. The CDR3: CASSEGTVNYGYTF. The DNA sequence follows: TGTGCCAGCAGTGAAGGGACAGTTAACTATGGCTACACCTTC.